A single TCR beta chain is shown here with its context. Per the authors' pipeline: Using reference gene primer amplification, nucleated cell counts were estimated. Data came from immunoSEQ multiplex PCR; TCRdb stores just in-frame clones and leaves some out. That table gives V, J and clone size, and the DNA gave D and trimming. Among 150,000 to 200,000 clones listed, 81% were seen once. This sample was included in a study of blood T cell repertoires in COVID-19. In the study overall: Acute and convalescent COVID-19 samples came from the United States, Italy and Spain. Sources were T cells, B-cell-depleted T cells, or PBMCs; the material itself was cDNA or gDNA.

Germline values: CDR1 MGHRA, CDR2 YSYEKL. The CDR3 is 15 amino acids. Losses at the gene ends were 1 base for V and 4 bases for J; bases not matched to a gene: 6. The sample comprised peripheral blood. The chain employs TRBV4-1 and TRBJ2-5, with 7 bases fitting TRBD2. The TCR sequence derives from a man between 60 and 75 years old with active or convalescent COVID-19. CDR3 sequence (DNA): TGCGCCAGCAGCCAAGGGGGAGGGAGGGGAGAGACCCAGTACTTC. Translating gives CASSQGGGRGETQYF.